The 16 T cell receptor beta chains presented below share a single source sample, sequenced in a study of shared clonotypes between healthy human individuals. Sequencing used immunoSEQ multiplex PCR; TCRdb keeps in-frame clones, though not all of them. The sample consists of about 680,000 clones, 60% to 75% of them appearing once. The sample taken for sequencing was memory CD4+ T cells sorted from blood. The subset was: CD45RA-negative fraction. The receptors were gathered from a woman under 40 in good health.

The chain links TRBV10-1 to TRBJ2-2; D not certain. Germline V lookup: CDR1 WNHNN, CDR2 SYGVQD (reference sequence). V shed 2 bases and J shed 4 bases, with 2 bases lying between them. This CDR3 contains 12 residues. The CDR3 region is CASSEGTGELFF. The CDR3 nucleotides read TGCGCCAGCAGTGAGGGCACCGGGGAGCTGTTTTTT.

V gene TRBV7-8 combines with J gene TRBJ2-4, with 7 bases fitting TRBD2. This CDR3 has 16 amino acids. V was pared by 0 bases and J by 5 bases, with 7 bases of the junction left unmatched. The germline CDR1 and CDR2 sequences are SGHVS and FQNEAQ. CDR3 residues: CASSLAALAVENIQYF. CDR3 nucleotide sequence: TGTGCCAGCAGCTTAGCGGCGCTAGCGGTAGAAAACATTCAGTACTTC.

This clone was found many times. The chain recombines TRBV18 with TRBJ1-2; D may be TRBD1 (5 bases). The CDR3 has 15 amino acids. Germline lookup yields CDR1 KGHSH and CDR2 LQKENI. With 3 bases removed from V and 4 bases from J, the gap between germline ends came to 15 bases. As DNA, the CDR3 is TGTGCCAGCTCACCTGACAGCACCCCTCTCTATGGCTACACCTTC. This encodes CASSPDSTPLYGYTF.

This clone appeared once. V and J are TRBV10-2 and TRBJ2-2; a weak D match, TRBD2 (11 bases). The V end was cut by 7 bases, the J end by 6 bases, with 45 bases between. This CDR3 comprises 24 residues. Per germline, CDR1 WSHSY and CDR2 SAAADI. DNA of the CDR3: TGCGCCAGCAACGACCGGTCGGGACAGGGGACAACTAGCGGGAGTTTCGGTCGGTCCGGGGAGCTGTTTTTT. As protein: CASNDRSGQGTTSGSFGRSGELFF.

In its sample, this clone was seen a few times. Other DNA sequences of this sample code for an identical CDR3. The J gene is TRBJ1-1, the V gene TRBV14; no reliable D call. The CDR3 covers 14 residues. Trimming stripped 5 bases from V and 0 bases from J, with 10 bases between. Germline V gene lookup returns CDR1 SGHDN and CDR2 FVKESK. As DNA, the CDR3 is TGTGCCAGCAGCTCCCGGGGTCTGAACACTGAAGCTTTCTTT. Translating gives CASSSRGLNTEAFF.

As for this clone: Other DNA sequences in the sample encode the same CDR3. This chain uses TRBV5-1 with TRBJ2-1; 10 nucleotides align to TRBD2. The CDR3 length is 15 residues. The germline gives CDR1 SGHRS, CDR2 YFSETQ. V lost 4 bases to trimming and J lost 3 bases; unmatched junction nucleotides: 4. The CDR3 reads CASSQSSGSYNEQFF. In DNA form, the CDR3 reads TGCGCCAGCAGCCAGTCTAGCGGGAGCTACAATGAGCAGTTCTTC.

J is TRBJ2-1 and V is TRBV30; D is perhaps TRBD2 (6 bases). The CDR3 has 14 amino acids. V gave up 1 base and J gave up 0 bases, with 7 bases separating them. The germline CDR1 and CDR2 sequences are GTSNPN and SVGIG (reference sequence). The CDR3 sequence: CAWSGGDSYNEQFF. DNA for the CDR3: TGTGCCTGGAGTGGGGGGGACTCCTACAATGAGCAGTTCTTC.

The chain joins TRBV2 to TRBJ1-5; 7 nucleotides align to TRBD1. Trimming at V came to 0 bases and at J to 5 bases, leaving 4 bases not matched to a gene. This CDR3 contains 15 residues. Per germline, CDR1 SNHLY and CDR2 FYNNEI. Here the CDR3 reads CASSEAGGGDQPQHF. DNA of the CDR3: TGTGCCAGCAGTGAAGCAGGGGGCGGAGATCAGCCCCAGCATTTT.

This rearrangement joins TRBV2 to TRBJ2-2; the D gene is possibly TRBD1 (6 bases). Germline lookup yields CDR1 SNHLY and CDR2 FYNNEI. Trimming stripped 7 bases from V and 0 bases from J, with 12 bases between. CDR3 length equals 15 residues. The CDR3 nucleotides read TGTGCCAGCAAAAGGACAGTAGCGAACACCGGGGAGCTGTTTTTT. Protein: CASKRTVANTGELFF.

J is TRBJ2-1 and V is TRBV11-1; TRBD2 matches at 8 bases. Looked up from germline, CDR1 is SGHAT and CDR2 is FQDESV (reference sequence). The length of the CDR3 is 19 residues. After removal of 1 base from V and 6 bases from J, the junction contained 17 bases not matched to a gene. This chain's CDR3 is CASSLDTASGLPQRNEQFF. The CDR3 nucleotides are TGTGCCAGCAGCTTAGATACGGCTAGCGGGCTTCCCCAACGCAATGAGCAGTTCTTC.

As DNA, the CDR3 is TGTGCCACCAGCTTCCAGACCGGGACGGGCGGAAACACCATATATTTT. Translating gives CATSFQTGTGGNTIYF. The chain has TRBV15 and TRBJ1-3, with D possibly TRBD1 on 5 matching bases. V lost 5 bases and J lost 4, with 18 bases in between. This CDR3 is built from 16 residues. Looked up from germline, CDR1 is LNHNV and CDR2 is YYDKDF (reference sequence).

The CDR3 nucleotides are TGCGCCAGCAGCTTGGCCGGGCTAGCGGGAGGGGATGAGCAGTTCTTC. It encodes CASSLAGLAGGDEQFF. J is TRBJ2-1 and V is TRBV5-1, with 12 positions matching TRBD2. V shed 0 bases, J shed 8 bases, and the junction held 6 bases outside the gene matches. This CDR3 is 16 amino acids long. Germline CDR1 and CDR2: SGHRS and YFSETQ.

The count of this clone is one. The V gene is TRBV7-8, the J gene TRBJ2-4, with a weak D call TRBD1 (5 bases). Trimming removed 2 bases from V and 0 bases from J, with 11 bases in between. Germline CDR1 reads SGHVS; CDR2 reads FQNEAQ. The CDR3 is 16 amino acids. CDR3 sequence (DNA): TGTGCCAGCAGCTTAAAGGGGCAAATAGCCAAAAACATTCAGTACTTC. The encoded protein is CASSLKGQIAKNIQYF.

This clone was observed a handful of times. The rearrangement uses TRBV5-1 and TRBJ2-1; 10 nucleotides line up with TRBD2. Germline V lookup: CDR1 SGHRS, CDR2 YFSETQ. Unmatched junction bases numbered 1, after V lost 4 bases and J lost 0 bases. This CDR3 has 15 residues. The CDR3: CASSGTSASYNEQFF. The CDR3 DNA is TGCGCCAGCAGCGGGACTAGCGCCTCCTACAATGAGCAGTTCTTC.

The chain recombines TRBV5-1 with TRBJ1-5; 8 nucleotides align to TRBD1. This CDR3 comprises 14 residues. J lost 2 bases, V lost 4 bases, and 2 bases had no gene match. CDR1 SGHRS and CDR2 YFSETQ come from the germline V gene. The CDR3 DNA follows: TGCGCCAGCAGCATGACAGGGGGCAATCAGCCCCAGCATTTT. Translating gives CASSMTGGNQPQHF.

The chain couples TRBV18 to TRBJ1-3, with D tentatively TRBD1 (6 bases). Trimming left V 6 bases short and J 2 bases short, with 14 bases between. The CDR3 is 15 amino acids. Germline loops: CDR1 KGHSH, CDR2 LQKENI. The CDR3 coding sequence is TGTGCCAGCTCCCGGACAGAACCCCCTGGAAACACCATATATTTT. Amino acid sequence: CASSRTEPPGNTIYF.